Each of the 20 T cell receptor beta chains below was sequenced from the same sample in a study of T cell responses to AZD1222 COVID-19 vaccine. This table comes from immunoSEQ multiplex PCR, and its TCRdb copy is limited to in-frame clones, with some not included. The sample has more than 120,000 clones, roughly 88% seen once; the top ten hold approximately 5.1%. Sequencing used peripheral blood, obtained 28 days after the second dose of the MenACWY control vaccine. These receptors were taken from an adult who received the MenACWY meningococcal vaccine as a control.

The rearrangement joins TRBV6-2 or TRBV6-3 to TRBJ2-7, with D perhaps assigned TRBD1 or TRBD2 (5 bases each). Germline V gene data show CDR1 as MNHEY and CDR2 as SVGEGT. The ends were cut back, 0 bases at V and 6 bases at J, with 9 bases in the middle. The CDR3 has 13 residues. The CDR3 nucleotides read TGTGCCAGCAGTTACTCGGCGAGGGGCGAGCAGTACTTC. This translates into CASSYSARGEQYF.

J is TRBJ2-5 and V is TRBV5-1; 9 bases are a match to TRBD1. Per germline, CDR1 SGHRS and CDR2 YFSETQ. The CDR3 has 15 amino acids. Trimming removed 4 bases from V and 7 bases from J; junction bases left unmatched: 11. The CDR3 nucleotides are TGCGCCAGCAGCCCGGTCGGGGGACAGGGCAGGACCCAGTACTTC. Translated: CASSPVGGQGRTQYF.

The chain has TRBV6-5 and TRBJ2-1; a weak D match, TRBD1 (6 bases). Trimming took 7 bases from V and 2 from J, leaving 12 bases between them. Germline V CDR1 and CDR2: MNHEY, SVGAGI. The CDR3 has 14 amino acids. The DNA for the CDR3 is TGTGCCAGCAAGAGGGCAGGGGCCTACAATGAGCAGTTCTTC. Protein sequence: CASKRAGAYNEQFF.

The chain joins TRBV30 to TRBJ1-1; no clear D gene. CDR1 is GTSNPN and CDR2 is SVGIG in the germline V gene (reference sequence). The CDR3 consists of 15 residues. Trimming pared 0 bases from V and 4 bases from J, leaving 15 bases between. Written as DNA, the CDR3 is TGTGCCTGGAGTGTACGTGGGGTATTCGGCACTGAAGCTTTCTTT. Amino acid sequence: CAWSVRGVFGTEAFF.

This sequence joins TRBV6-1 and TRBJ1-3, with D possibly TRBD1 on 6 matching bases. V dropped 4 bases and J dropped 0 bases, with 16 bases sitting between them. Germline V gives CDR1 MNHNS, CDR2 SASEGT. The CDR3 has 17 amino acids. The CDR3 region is CASSGRWGQGSGNTIYF. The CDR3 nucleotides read TGTGCCAGCAGTGGGCGTTGGGGACAAGGCTCTGGAAACACCATATATTTT.

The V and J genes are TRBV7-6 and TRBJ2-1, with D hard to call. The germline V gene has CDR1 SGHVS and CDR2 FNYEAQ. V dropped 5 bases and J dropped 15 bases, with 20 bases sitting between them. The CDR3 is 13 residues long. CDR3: CASSPDPLRFMFF. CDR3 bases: TGTGCCAGCAGCCCCGACCCGTTACGTTTCATGTTCTTC.

DNA for the CDR3: TGTGCCAGCAGTTTCCGGGACGGAAACAATCAGCCCCAGCATTTT. Translated: CASSFRDGNNQPQHF. V is TRBV6-5 and J is TRBJ1-5; a weak D match, TRBD1 (5 bases). V shed 4 bases and J shed 3 bases, with 13 bases lying between them. Germline CDR1 MNHEY, CDR2 SVGAGI. The CDR3 length is 15 residues.

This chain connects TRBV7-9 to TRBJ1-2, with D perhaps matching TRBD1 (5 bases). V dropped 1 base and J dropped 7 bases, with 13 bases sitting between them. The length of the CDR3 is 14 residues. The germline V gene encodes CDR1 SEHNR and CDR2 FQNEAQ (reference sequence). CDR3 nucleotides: TGTGCCAGCAGCTTAGTGGGGCCAGGCTCTGGCTACACCTTC. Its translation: CASSLVGPGSGYTF.

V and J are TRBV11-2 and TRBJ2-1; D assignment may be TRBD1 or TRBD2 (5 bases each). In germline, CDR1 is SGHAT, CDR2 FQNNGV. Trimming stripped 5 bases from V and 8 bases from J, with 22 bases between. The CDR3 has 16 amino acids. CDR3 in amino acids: CASSPGPGRGLDEQFF. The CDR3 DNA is TGTGCCAGCAGCCCGGGACCGGGAAGGGGTTTGGATGAGCAGTTCTTC.

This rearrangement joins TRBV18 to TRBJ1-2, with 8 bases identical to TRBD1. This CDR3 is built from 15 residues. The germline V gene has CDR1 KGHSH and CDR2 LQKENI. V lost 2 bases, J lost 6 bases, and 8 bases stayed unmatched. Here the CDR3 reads CASSPNPGGLDGYTF. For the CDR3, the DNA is TGTGCCAGCTCACCAAACCCAGGGGGCTTGGATGGCTACACCTTC.

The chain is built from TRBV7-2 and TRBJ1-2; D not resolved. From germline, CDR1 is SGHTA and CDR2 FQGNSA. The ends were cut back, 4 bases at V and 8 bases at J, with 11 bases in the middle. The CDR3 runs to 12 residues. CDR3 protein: CASSSTTVGYTF. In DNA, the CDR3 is TGTGCCAGCAGCTCGACAACAGTGGGCTACACCTTC.

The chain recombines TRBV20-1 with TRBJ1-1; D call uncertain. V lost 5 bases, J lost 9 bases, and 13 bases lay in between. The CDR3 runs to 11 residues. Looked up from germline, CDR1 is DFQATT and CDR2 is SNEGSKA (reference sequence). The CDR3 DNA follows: TGCAGTGCTCCCGCACAGAGACAAGCTTTCTTT. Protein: CSAPAQRQAFF.

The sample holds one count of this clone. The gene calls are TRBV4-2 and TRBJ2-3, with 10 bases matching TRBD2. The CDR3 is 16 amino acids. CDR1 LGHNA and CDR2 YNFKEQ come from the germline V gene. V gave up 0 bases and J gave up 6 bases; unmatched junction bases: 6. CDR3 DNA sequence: TGTGCCAGCAGCCAAGAACATAGCGGGAGGTCGGATACGCAGTATTTT. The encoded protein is CASSQEHSGRSDTQYF.

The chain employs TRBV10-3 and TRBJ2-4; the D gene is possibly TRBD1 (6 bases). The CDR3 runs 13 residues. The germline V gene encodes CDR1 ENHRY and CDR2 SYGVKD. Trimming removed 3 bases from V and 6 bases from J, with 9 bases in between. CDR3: CAISDVQGNIQYF. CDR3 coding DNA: TGTGCCATCAGTGACGTACAGGGAAACATTCAGTACTTC.

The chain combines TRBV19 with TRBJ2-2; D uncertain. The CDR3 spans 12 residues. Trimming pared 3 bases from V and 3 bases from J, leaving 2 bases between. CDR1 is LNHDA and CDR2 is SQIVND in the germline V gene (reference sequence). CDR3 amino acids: CASSMHTGELFF. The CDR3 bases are TGTGCCAGTAGTATGCACACCGGGGAGCTGTTTTTT.

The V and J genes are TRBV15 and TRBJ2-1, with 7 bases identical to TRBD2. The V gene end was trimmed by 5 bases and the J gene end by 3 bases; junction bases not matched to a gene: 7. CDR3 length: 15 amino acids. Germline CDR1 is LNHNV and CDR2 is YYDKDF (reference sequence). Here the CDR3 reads CATSAQGEGYNEQFF. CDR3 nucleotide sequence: TGTGCCACCAGCGCACAAGGGGAGGGCTACAATGAGCAGTTCTTC.

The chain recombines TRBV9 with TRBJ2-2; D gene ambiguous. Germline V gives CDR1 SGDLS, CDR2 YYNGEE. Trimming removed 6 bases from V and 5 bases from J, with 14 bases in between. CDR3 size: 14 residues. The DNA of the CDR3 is TGTGCCAGCAAATCTGGGGTACGGACCGGGGAGCTGTTTTTT. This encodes CASKSGVRTGELFF.

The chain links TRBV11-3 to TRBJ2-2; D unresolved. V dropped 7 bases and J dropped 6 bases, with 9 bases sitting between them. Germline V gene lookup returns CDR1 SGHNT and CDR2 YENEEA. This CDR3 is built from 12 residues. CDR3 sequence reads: CASTDGSGELFF. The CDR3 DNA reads TGTGCCAGCACAGATGGGTCCGGGGAGCTGTTTTTT.

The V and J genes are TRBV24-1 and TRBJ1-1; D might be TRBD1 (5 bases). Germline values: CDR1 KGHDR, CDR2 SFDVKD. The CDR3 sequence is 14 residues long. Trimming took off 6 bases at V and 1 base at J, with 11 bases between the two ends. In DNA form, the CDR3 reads TGTGCCACCAGTCCCACTGGGGCGAACACTGAAGCTTTCTTT. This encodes CATSPTGANTEAFF.

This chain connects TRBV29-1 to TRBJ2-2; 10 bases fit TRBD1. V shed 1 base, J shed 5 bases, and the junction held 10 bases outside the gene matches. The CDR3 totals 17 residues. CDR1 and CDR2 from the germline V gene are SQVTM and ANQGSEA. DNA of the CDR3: TGCAGCGTTGAAGTTGTAGTGACAGGGGGCAGGACCGGGGAGCTGTTTTTT. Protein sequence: CSVEVVVTGGRTGELFF.